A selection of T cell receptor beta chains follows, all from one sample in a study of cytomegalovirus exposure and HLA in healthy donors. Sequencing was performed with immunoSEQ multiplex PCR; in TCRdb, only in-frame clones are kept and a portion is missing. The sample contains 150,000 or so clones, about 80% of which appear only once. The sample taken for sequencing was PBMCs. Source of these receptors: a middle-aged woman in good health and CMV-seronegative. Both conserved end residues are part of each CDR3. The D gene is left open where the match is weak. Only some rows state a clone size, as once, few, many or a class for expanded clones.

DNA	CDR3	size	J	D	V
TGTGCCAGCAGCTTAATTGGGACAGACCAAGAGACCCAGTACTTC	CASSLIGTDQETQYF	once	TRBJ2-5	TRBD1	TRBV7-3
TGTGCCAGCAGTTACCCGGGACACTACTCTGGGGCCAACGGCCTGACTTTC	CASSYPGHYSGANGLTF	.	TRBJ2-6	.	TRBV7-9
TGTGCCAGCAGCTTAGGTGCGGGTCAATCGAATACGCAGTATTTT	CASSLGAGQSNTQYF	once	TRBJ2-3	.	TRBV7-8
TGTGCCAGCAGTTCCTCGGGACAGGGAGCTGGTCAGCCCCAGCATTTT	CASSSSGQGAGQPQHF	.	TRBJ1-5	TRBD1	TRBV6-7
TGCGCCAGCTCTAGGAGTGGTAAGGCTACTGAAGCTTTCTTT	CASSRSGKATEAFF	.	TRBJ1-1	.	TRBV10-1
TGCGCCAGCAGCCAAGTTTTAGCGGGAGGTTTAGATACGCAGTATTTT	CASSQVLAGGLDTQYF	.	TRBJ2-3	TRBD2	TRBV4-3
TGCAGCGCTCTGACCACAGGGGAATCCTACGAGCAGTACTTC	CSALTTGESYEQYF	.	TRBJ2-7	TRBD1	TRBV29-1
TGTGCCAGCAGCTTTATAAACAGGGGGGCTAGGAACACTGAAGCTTTCTTT	CASSFINRGARNTEAFF	.	TRBJ1-1	TRBD1	TRBV11-3
TGCGCCAGCAGCCAAGATAGGCAGGGGGGTAGCACAGATACGCAGTATTTT	CASSQDRQGGSTDTQYF	.	TRBJ2-3	.	TRBV4-1
TGTGCCAGTAGTACGGGAGCCAACGGCCTGACTTTC	CASSTGANGLTF	.	TRBJ2-6	.	TRBV19
TGTGCCAGTAGTGACTCTGGACAGGGGCTGTGGACCCAGTACTTC	CASSDSGQGLWTQYF	.	TRBJ2-5	TRBD1	TRBV19
TGTGCCAGCAGCCAAGATGGACTAGCTGGGGCCAACGTCCTGACTTTC	CASSQDGLAGANVLTF	few	TRBJ2-6	TRBD2	TRBV4-2
TGTGCCAGCAGCCCGATCGGGGTTAGCGGGGGCACAGATACGCAGTATTTT	CASSPIGVSGGTDTQYF	once	TRBJ2-3	TRBD2	TRBV5-4
TGTGCCAGCAGTTACGTATTATTTCAGCCCCAGCATTTT	CASSYVLFQPQHF	.	TRBJ1-5	.	TRBV6-5
TGCGCCAGCAGCCTAACGGCGGAGTTACAAGAGACCCAGTACTTC	CASSLTAELQETQYF	few	TRBJ2-5	.	TRBV4-3
TGTGCCAGCAGTGAGGCGGGAGGAGGCAATGAGCAGTTCTTC	CASSEAGGGNEQFF	medium-sized	TRBJ2-1	TRBD2	TRBV6-4
TGTGCCAGCAGCCGGGGGGGAGGACTGGGCTACGAGCAGTACTTC	CASSRGGGLGYEQYF	.	TRBJ2-7	TRBD2	TRBV11-1
TGCAGCGTTGAAGAAGGACTTCAGACTGAAGCTTTCTTT	CSVEEGLQTEAFF	.	TRBJ1-1	.	TRBV29-1
TGCGCCAGCAGCCAAGAAGGGACAGCCAGTCAGTACTTC	CASSQEGTASQYF	.	TRBJ2-4	TRBD1	TRBV4-3
TGTGCCAGCAGCCAGATCGGCGGGGGGGGAGATACGCAGTATTTT	CASSQIGGGGDTQYF	.	TRBJ2-3	TRBD2	TRBV7-6
TGTGCCAGCAGTCTAACAGGGGTAAGCGGCTACACCTTC	CASSLTGVSGYTF	.	TRBJ1-2	TRBD1	TRBV28
TGTGCCAGCAGCAAAGAGGGGGGACAGGGTCTAAATGAGCAGTTCTTC	CASSKEGGQGLNEQFF	once	TRBJ2-1	.	TRBV21-1
TGCGCCAGCAGCCAAGAATCTGGCCAGCCCCAGCATTTT	CASSQESGQPQHF	.	TRBJ1-5	.	TRBV4-3
TGTGCCATCAGTGTGGAGGGGAGAGGGACTGAAGCTTTCTTT	CAISVEGRGTEAFF	few	TRBJ1-1	.	TRBV10-3
TGCGCCAGCAGCCAGACTAGCGGGAGAGTGGAGCCCTACGAGCAGTACTTC	CASSQTSGRVEPYEQYF	.	TRBJ2-7	TRBD2	TRBV4-1
TGTGCCAGCAGCTTAAATGGGGGGGATCACACCGGGGAGCTGTTTTTT	CASSLNGGDHTGELFF	.	TRBJ2-2	TRBD2	TRBV7-3
TGTGCCAGCAGTTTTGACAGGGGAAACTATGGCTACACCTTC	CASSFDRGNYGYTF	.	TRBJ1-2	TRBD1	TRBV28
TGTGCCAGCACCCAAAGTACGGGGGGCTCCTACGAGCAGTACTTC	CASTQSTGGSYEQYF	.	TRBJ2-7	TRBD2	TRBV28
TGCAGTGCTAGAACCCAAACAGGCCAGCATTTT	CSARTQTGQHF	.	TRBJ1-5	.	TRBV20-1
TGTGCCAGCAGTTACCAGTACGCAGCTAACTATGGCTACACCTTC	CASSYQYAANYGYTF	.	TRBJ1-2	.	TRBV6-5
TGTGCCAGCGGCGGGAGTTCGACAGATACGCAGTATTTT	CASGGSSTDTQYF	.	TRBJ2-3	TRBD2	TRBV6-5
TGTGCCAGCATGGACAGGGGGCTTGAGACCCAGTACTTC	CASMDRGLETQYF	few	TRBJ2-5	TRBD1	TRBV27
TGTGCCAGCAGCCAAGAACAGGTCTACGAGCAGTACTTC	CASSQEQVYEQYF	.	TRBJ2-7	.	TRBV4-2
TGTGCCAGTACCCGGGGACAGGGGGCAAACACCGGGGAGCTGTTTTTT	CASTRGQGANTGELFF	few	TRBJ2-2	TRBD1	TRBV19
TGTGCCAGCTCACTACAGGACAGGGGGGGGACTGAAGCTTTCTTT	CASSLQDRGGTEAFF	.	TRBJ1-1	TRBD1	TRBV18
TGTGCCAGCAGTTTAAGGGGGTCCGGGGAGCTGTTTTTT	CASSLRGSGELFF	.	TRBJ2-2	.	TRBV28
TGTGCCAGCACCCCTGGAGGGGACCCAAGCTCCTATAATTCACCCCTCCACTTT	CASTPGGDPSSYNSPLHF	.	TRBJ1-6	.	TRBV28
TGTGCCAGCAGTGGGCGTAACTCTGGGGCCAACGGCCTGACTTTC	CASSGRNSGANGLTF	once	TRBJ2-6	.	TRBV6-1
TGTGCCAGCTCACCCATAGGGACAGAGAATGGCTACACCTTC	CASSPIGTENGYTF	.	TRBJ1-2	TRBD1	TRBV18
TGTGCCAGCAGCATCCAGGCCGGGACAGAGATCTACGAGCAGTACTTC	CASSIQAGTEIYEQYF	.	TRBJ2-7	TRBD1	TRBV7-2
TGTGCCAGCAGCCAAGTAGCGGGGGGGGATACCGGGGAGCTGTTTTTT	CASSQVAGGDTGELFF	.	TRBJ2-2	TRBD2	TRBV4-2
TGTGCCAGCAGCTTAGAGATTGGGGCTAGGGATACGCAGTATTTT	CASSLEIGARDTQYF	.	TRBJ2-3	.	TRBV11-2
TGTGCCAGCAGCCCCGGACAGGGTCTTGTGGAGACCCAGTACTTC	CASSPGQGLVETQYF	.	TRBJ2-5	TRBD1	TRBV7-9
TGTGCCAGCAGCCAAGGACAGGGGTTGGAGACCCAGTACTTC	CASSQGQGLETQYF	.	TRBJ2-5	TRBD1	TRBV4-2
TGTGCCAGTAGGGAGAGCGGGCCGAACATATTGCAGTTCTTC	CASRESGPNILQFF	.	TRBJ2-1	.	TRBV19
TGTGCCAGCAGCAGGGCCAGGGCTCCTATGCTAGCCAAAAACATTCAGTACTTC	CASSRARAPMLAKNIQYF	.	TRBJ2-4	.	TRBV21-1
TGTGCCAGCCAAAATGGGGGGTTGTACGAGCAGTACTTC	CASQNGGLYEQYF	.	TRBJ2-7	.	TRBV28
TGTGCCAGCAGCTTGGGGGGGAACACTGAAGCTTTCTTT	CASSLGGNTEAFF	.	TRBJ1-1	.	TRBV11-2
TGTGCCTGGAGTAGGGGGCAGTGGGCCGAGCAGTACTTC	CAWSRGQWAEQYF	once	TRBJ2-7	TRBD1	TRBV30
TGTGCCAGCGAGGGGACAACATCCTACGAGCAGTACTTC	CASEGTTSYEQYF	.	TRBJ2-7	.	TRBV28
TGTGCCAGCAGTCTCAATAACAGGGGGGAAGCTTTCTTT	CASSLNNRGEAFF	few	TRBJ1-1	TRBD1	TRBV28
TGTGCCTGGAGCCGGACCGGGACAGTCAGCAATCAGCCCCAGCATTTT	CAWSRTGTVSNQPQHF	.	TRBJ1-5	TRBD1	TRBV30
TGTGCCAGCTCTCAGACAGACACCGGGGAGCTGTTTTTT	CASSQTDTGELFF	.	TRBJ2-2	.	TRBV18
TGTGCCAGCAGCAAAGGACAGGGGGCGGGATACGAGCAGTACTTC	CASSKGQGAGYEQYF	.	TRBJ2-7	.	TRBV21-1
TGCGCCAGCAGCCAAGGCGCACTGCTGGACACCGGGGAGCTGTTTTTT	CASSQGALLDTGELFF	once	TRBJ2-2	.	TRBV4-1
TGTGCCAGCAGCTTAGGTCCCGGCAGGGGTAGGACAGATACGCAGTATTTT	CASSLGPGRGRTDTQYF	.	TRBJ2-3	.	TRBV7-8
TGTGCCAGCAGCCCTAGGGGACAGGTTGAACCCTCCTTT	CASSPRGQVEPSF	few	TRBJ1-1	TRBD1	TRBV11-2
TGTGCCAGTAGTATAGTGAGGGACTCGACTCTCGTCACTGAAGCTTTCTTT	CASSIVRDSTLVTEAFF	.	TRBJ1-1	.	TRBV19
TGTGCCAGCCTTGCCGCGGGGGTGGAAACGCAGTATTTT	CASLAAGVETQYF	.	TRBJ2-3	TRBD2	TRBV7-9
TGTGCCAGCAGCTTAGTACAGGGTAATACTGAAGCTTTCTTT	CASSLVQGNTEAFF	.	TRBJ1-1	.	TRBV7-8